This T cell receptor (beta chain) was sequenced during a study of technical replicates of blood from several donors. The data were produced by immunoSEQ multiplex PCR, yet TCRdb's version contains in-frame clones alone and is incomplete. The repertoire consists of under 80,000 clones, with around 94% occurring once and the leading ten covering about 0.26%. There are a few counts of this clone. The sample holds other DNA sequences that translate to the same CDR3. The V gene lost 2 bases and the J gene lost 0 bases, with 4 bases spanning the gap. The CDR3 extends over 12 amino acids. Germline V CDR1 and CDR2: GTSNPN, SVGIG (reference sequence).

Sequencing was performed on T cells isolated from PBMCs. The genes are TRBV30 and TRBJ2-5; D unclear. This sequence was found in a human donor in good health. CDR3 bases: TGTGCCTGGAGTTATAACCAAGAGACCCAGTACTTC. This codes for CAWSYNQETQYF. Variable domain in full (rest from reference TRBV30 and TRBJ2-5): SQTIHQWPATLVQPVGSPLSLECTVEGTSNPNLYWYRQAAGRGLQLLFYSVGIGQISSEVPQNLSASRPQDRQFILSSKKLLLSDSGFYLCAWSYNQETQYFGPGTRLLVL.